This T cell receptor (beta chain) was sequenced during a study of T cells in Graves' hyperthyroidism and ophthalmopathy. This clonotype was detected ten times or more. Its antigen is undetermined. Amplification yielded TCR beta CDR3 regions, with RNA transcripts as the source. The primer set for the first-round RT-PCR of the TCR CDR3 was HTBI. TCRdb analysed the multiplex PCR reads with MiXCR anew, one entry per CDR3 protein. This table holds 300,000 to 450,000 distinct CDR3 sequences, 15% found once. Findings and caveats of the study: Ophthalmopathy, as predicted by the model, came a median roughly 6.5 months after the prediction.

Sequenced material: blood. The origin of this receptor is a woman aged 25 to 39 with Graves' hyperthyroidism.

In nucleotides, the CDR3 is TGTGCCAGCACCTTTAGGGGAGGGCCGGGCGAGCAGTACTTC. It yields the protein CASTFRGGPGEQYF. V is TRBV2 and J is TRBJ2-7; 7 bases match TRBD2. The ends lost 7 bases at V and 6 bases at J; junction bases unmatched: 12. This CDR3 has 14 residues. From germline, CDR1 is SNHLY and CDR2 FYNNEI.